The rows below give T cell receptor beta chains drawn from one sample of a study of cytomegalovirus exposure and HLA in healthy donors. Profiled with immunoSEQ multiplex PCR; TCRdb holds only in-frame clones, not every one. Seen here are some 140,000 clones, just under 80% observed once, and the top ten hold roughly 1.1%. Material for sequencing was PBMCs. These receptors originate from a male donor in good health and CMV-seronegative. The CDR3 runs from the conserved cysteine through the conserved F or W.

v_gene,j_gene,CDR3aa
TRBV7-9,TRBJ2-7,CASSWGGPPEQYF
TRBV19,TRBJ1-1,CASSISLNTEAFF
TRBV27,TRBJ1-4,CASSLRQGNEKLFF
TRBV7-6,TRBJ1-6,CASSPGDSPLHF
TRBV5-6,TRBJ2-2,CASSLFPDRGIGELFF
TRBV19,TRBJ2-5,CASSEQGLQETQYF
TRBV5-6,TRBJ1-1,CASSRQGNTEAFF
TRBV9,TRBJ1-3,CASSVDSGTGGNTIYF
TRBV6-5,TRBJ1-2,CASFAGGNGYTF
TRBV6-1,TRBJ1-1,CASRETGLNTEAFF
TRBV4-3,TRBJ2-7,CASSQDRTASYEQYF
TRBV27,TRBJ2-2,CASSLYPGEGTGELFF
TRBV6-6,TRBJ1-2,CASRTGDRRNHGYTF
TRBV29-1,TRBJ2-5,CSVEGGASGGETQYF
TRBV15,TRBJ2-7,CATSRDRGTAYEQYF
TRBV7-2,TRBJ2-1,CASSLVSASGGGEQFF
TRBV19,TRBJ1-1,CASSSTGSDTEAFF
TRBV19,TRBJ2-5,CASRDGPGSGTQYF
TRBV7-9,TRBJ2-5,CASSLRHRQETQYF
TRBV5-4,TRBJ2-1,CASDDYGQGKRDEQFF
TRBV7-2,TRBJ2-3,CASSPIQGGDTQYF
TRBV4-2,TRBJ1-3,CASSRKPGHLNTIYF
TRBV4-3,TRBJ2-5,CASSQEVRASGGNQETQYF
TRBV19,TRBJ1-6,CASSKGGRSSYNSPLHF
TRBV4-2,TRBJ1-5,CASSHGTDSNQPQHF
TRBV4-3,TRBJ2-4,CASSQGRGLDIQYF
TRBV27,TRBJ1-4,CASSTDRGQEKLFF
TRBV7-8,TRBJ2-1,CASSLGQAGGYNEQFF
TRBV5-1,TRBJ2-5,CASTEKGQNQETQYF
TRBV7-7,TRBJ2-5,CASTPGGGTQYF
TRBV10-2,TRBJ2-7,CASSEAWESEQYF
TRBV5-8,TRBJ1-2,CASSLFAGVGTGGFGYTF
TRBV25-1,TRBJ2-7,CASSENSVEQYF
TRBV7-6,TRBJ2-3,CASSAGTGTDTQYF
TRBV5-8,TRBJ2-5,CASSSDPGNSQETQYF
TRBV7-2,TRBJ1-2,CASSSGTGHPRGYTF
TRBV10-3,TRBJ1-1,CAISESKGQVYTEAFF
TRBV5-4,TRBJ1-2,CASSWGPGQDGYTF
TRBV11-1,TRBJ2-1,CASSLALSRGNEQFF
TRBV7-9,TRBJ2-1,CASSLEGGLAKWDEQFF